The clone carrying this T cell receptor (beta chain) was found many times. As yet, its antigen is unknown. Looked up from germline, CDR1 is DFQATT and CDR2 is SNEGSKA (reference sequence). This CDR3 region has 13 residues. Deletions cut 3 bases from V and 9 bases from J, with 15 bases between. This library used roughly 430 ng RNA and molecular barcoded adaptors spanning alpha/delta and beta/gamma chains. Each CDR3 protein is one row after TCRdb ran MiXCR on the reads. The data contain tens of thousands of distinct CDR3 sequences, approximately 12% of them singletons. This sample stems from a study of read filtering for tumor transcriptome and immune sequencing. Study context: Patients were about 18 male and some 15 female, mean age 65.9 years, range about 45 to 85. DNase treatment preceded whole-transcriptome library preparation.

Study-wide results and caveats: Compared with RNA-seq, IR-seq gave much higher clonotype depth and reliability.

The sequence came from a donor aged 40 or over with multiple myeloma. The rearrangement links TRBV20-1 to TRBJ1-3; D is possibly TRBD1 (6 bases). Sequenced sample: a population of CD138-negative cells sorted from bone marrow. CDR3 bases: TGCAGTGCTAGTTTAACAGGGACGGGCACCATATATTTT. Residues: CSASLTGTGTIYF.